Shown below are 17 T cell receptor beta chains from a single sample sequenced in a study of identifying expanded T cells in peripheral blood. Assay: immunoSEQ multiplex PCR; the TCRdb copy retains only in-frame clones and omits some. Here the sample spans 84,000 or so clones, around nine tenths being singletons. The sample was blood. Receptors originate from a person aged 18 to 69 in good health.

Points on this clone: An end of the junction does not agree with germline; a read error may underlie this. The CDR3 is CASSLTPDRGTEAFF. CDR3 bases: TGTGCCAGCAGCCTAACCCCGGACAGGGGCACTGAAGCTTTCTTT. V is TRBV7-3 and J is TRBJ1-1; 9 nucleotides agree with TRBD1. Looked up from germline, CDR1 is SGHTA and CDR2 is FQGTGA. The CDR3 spans 15 residues.

This sequence joins TRBV18 and TRBJ2-1, with 11 bases that match TRBD2. CDR1 is KGHSH, CDR2 LQKENI, per germline. The CDR3 is made up of 18 amino acids. J gave up 5 bases and V 4 bases, and 13 bases lay outside the gene matches. CDR3 sequence (DNA): TGTGCCAGCTCACTTAGGAGCGGGACTAGCGGCCAAGACAATGAGCAGTTCTTC. Translating gives CASSLRSGTSGQDNEQFF.

This clone was found once. This chain joins TRBV6-4 and TRBJ2-7; 8 bases align to TRBD2. V was pared by 2 bases and J by 3 bases, with 6 bases of the junction left unmatched. CDR3 length: 15 residues. CDR1 and CDR2 (germline): MRHNA, SNTAGT. CDR3: CASSDQQSGSYEQYF. The CDR3 nucleotides read TGTGCCAGCAGTGACCAGCAAAGCGGGAGCTACGAGCAGTACTTC.

This chain connects TRBV7-3 to TRBJ2-2; D not resolved. With 4 bases removed from V and 0 bases from J, the gap between germline ends came to 9 bases. The CDR3 runs to 15 residues. The V gene's germline CDR1 is SGHTA and CDR2 FQGTGA. The CDR3 sequence is CASSSSRTNTGELFF. CDR3 nucleotide sequence: TGTGCCAGCAGCTCCTCTCGGACGAACACCGGGGAGCTGTTTTTT.

V is TRBV11-2 and J is TRBJ1-2; 7 bases map to TRBD1. The V gene end was trimmed by 3 bases and the J gene end by 3 bases; junction bases not matched to a gene: 10. The germline gives CDR1 SGHAT, CDR2 FQNNGV. The CDR3 extends over 16 amino acids. DNA for the CDR3: TGTGCCAGCAGCTTCAGACAGGGATGGACGGACTATGGCTACACCTTC. It yields the protein CASSFRQGWTDYGYTF. Full variable domain (outside the CDR3, taken from reference TRBV11-2 and TRBJ1-2): EAGVAQSPRYKIIEKRQSVAFWCNPISGHATLYWYQQILGQGPKLLIQFQNNGVVDDSQLPKDRFSAERLKGVDSTLKIQPAKLEDSAVYLCASSFRQGWTDYGYTFGSGTRLTVV.

The V and J genes are TRBV13 and TRBJ2-7; D remains ambiguous. In germline, CDR1 is PRHDT, CDR2 FYEKMQ (reference sequence). V lost 5 bases to trimming and J lost 3 bases, with 8 bases between them. This CDR3 has 12 amino acids. For the CDR3, the DNA is TGTGCCAGCAGCATCTCAAGCTACGAGCAGTACTTC. Its protein product is CASSISSYEQYF.

The rearrangement uses TRBV29-1 and TRBJ2-1; the D gene could be TRBD1 or TRBD2 (5 bases each). Trimming left V 6 bases short and J 2 bases short, with 20 bases between. This CDR3 spans 16 amino acids. The germline V gene encodes CDR1 SQVTM and CDR2 ANQGSEA. CDR3 in amino acids: CSVKIRDGRTYNEQFF. CDR3 bases: TGCAGCGTGAAGATTAGGGACGGCCGGACCTACAATGAGCAGTTCTTC.

The rearrangement joins TRBV5-6 to TRBJ2-3; 14 bases align to TRBD2. J was trimmed by 6 bases and V by 2 bases; bases with no gene match: 14. Germline V gene data show CDR1 as SGHDT and CDR2 as YYEEEE. The CDR3 is made up of 19 amino acids. CDR3 nucleotides: TGTGCCAGCAGCTTCGTGAGGACTAGCGGGAGGAGGGTCACGGATACGCAGTATTTT. It codes for CASSFVRTSGRRVTDTQYF.

The V gene is TRBV30, the J gene TRBJ1-2; possibly TRBD1 for D (6 bases). Germline V gene data show CDR1 as GTSNPN and CDR2 as SVGIG (reference sequence). The CDR3 totals 15 residues. V lost 3 bases and J lost 1, with 15 bases in between. CDR3 region: CAWSSPEGGNYGYTF. The CDR3 coding sequence is TGTGCCTGGAGCTCCCCAGAGGGGGGTAACTATGGCTACACCTTC.

To note about this clone: The sample carries other DNA sequences with the same CDR3. This chain joins TRBV29-1 and TRBJ1-1; 7 positions match TRBD1. This CDR3 has 12 amino acids. Germline V gene lookup returns CDR1 SQVTM and CDR2 ANQGSEA. J was trimmed by 2 bases and V by 6 bases; bases with no gene match: 3. In DNA, the CDR3 is TGCAGCGTCCGACAGGGAAACACTGAAGCTTTCTTT. Translated: CSVRQGNTEAFF. Combining the CDR3 with reference TRBV29-1 and TRBJ1-1 gives the whole variable domain SAVISQKPSRDICQRGTSLTIQCQVDSQVTMMFWYRQQPGQSLTLIATANQGSEATYESGFVIDKFPISRPNLTFSTLTVSNMSPEDSSIYLCSVRQGNTEAFFGQGTRLTVV.

The chain couples TRBV6-5 to TRBJ1-1, with TRBD1 as a possible D gene (5 bases). The V gene's germline CDR1 is MNHEY and CDR2 SVGAGI. CDR3 length equals 13 residues. Trimming shortened V by 1 base and J by 8 bases, and 11 bases separated the two germline ends. This CDR3 is CASSYFLGQEAFF. The CDR3 nucleotides are TGTGCCAGCAGTTACTTTCTGGGGCAGGAAGCTTTCTTT.

The chain joins TRBV5-1 to TRBJ2-2; 7 nucleotides agree with TRBD1. The length of the CDR3 is 15 residues. The V gene end was trimmed by 4 bases and the J gene end by 3 bases; junction bases not matched to a gene: 6. The germline CDR1 and CDR2 sequences are SGHRS and YFSETQ. The CDR3 is CASSNQGVDTGELFF. The DNA of the CDR3 is TGCGCCAGCAGCAATCAGGGGGTGGACACCGGGGAGCTGTTTTTT. The full variable domain, rest sourced from reference TRBV5-1 and TRBJ2-2, is KAGVTQTPRYLIKTRGQQVTLSCSPISGHRSVSWYQQTPGQGLQFLFEYFSETQRNKGNFPGRFSGRQFSNSRSEMNVSTLELGDSALYLCASSNQGVDTGELFFGEGSRLTVL.

The rearrangement joins TRBV18 to TRBJ2-6; 11 nucleotides agree with TRBD1. Germline trimming cut 3 bases from V and 0 bases from J; bases unmatched to any gene: 1. This CDR3 contains 17 residues. From germline, CDR1 is KGHSH and CDR2 LQKENI. The CDR3 coding sequence is TGTGCCAGCTCACCCGGGACAGGGGGCTCTGGGGCCAACGTCCTGACTTTC. The encoded protein is CASSPGTGGSGANVLTF.

Turning to this clone: This sample includes further DNA sequences coding for the same CDR3. The chain is built from TRBV19 and TRBJ1-5; 11 positions agree with TRBD1. Germline CDR1 and CDR2: LNHDA and SQIVND (reference sequence). V was clipped by 1 base and J by 5 bases; unmatched bases: 1. The CDR3 runs to 15 residues. The CDR3 spells CASSIVGQGDQPQHF. The CDR3, as DNA: TGTGCCAGTAGTATAGTGGGACAGGGGGATCAGCCCCAGCATTTT.

The J gene is TRBJ1-2, the V gene TRBV5-3; 7 nucleotides align to TRBD1. TRBV5-3 is labeled an ORF, and its function is uncertain. The ends lost 4 bases at V and 3 bases at J; junction bases unmatched: 12. CDR3 length: 16 residues. CDR3 in amino acids: CARSTERQGDHYGYTF. DNA for the CDR3: TGTGCCAGAAGCACCGAGAGACAGGGTGACCACTATGGCTACACCTTC.

The chain joins TRBV5-6 to TRBJ1-2; TRBD1 aligns across 11 bases. V was clipped by 4 bases and J by 4 bases; unmatched bases: 6. The CDR3 length is 15 residues. Germline V gene lookup returns CDR1 SGHDT and CDR2 YYEEEE. DNA of the CDR3: TGTGCCAGCAGCCCCTTAGGACAGGGGGCCTATGGCTACACCTTC. Translated, it gives CASSPLGQGAYGYTF.

The CDR3 DNA is TGTGCCAGCAATGGGCAGGGAGGCACCGGGGAGCTGTTTTTT. Its translation: CASNGQGGTGELFF. The chain carries TRBV9 and TRBJ2-2, with D possibly TRBD2 on 6 matching bases. Germline CDR1 reads SGDLS; CDR2 reads YYNGEE. Trimming left V 6 bases short and J 4 bases short, with 13 bases between. The CDR3 is 14 amino acids.